This T cell receptor (beta chain) comes out of a study of shared clonotypes between healthy human individuals. As for the study in general: Every donor yielded three CD4 naive, three CD4 memory, two CD8 naive and one CD8 memory plate.

Study processing details: Because ImmunoSEQ provided only junction sequences with no quality scores, the filtering differed. The data were produced by immunoSEQ multiplex PCR, yet TCRdb's version contains in-frame clones alone and is incomplete. D and trimming were read from the DNA, whereas the V and J calls and clone size are those reported in that table. The sample yields over a million clones, more than 75% seen once. Overall study results and limits: Naive CD4 clonotype sharing across a few donors was roughly 5%.

In the case of this clone: The target antigen is unknown.

The germline V gene encodes CDR1 LNHNV and CDR2 YYDKDF (reference sequence). V was cut by 0 bases and J by 6 bases, with 15 bases left in between. This CDR3 has 16 amino acids. The chain combines TRBV15 with TRBJ2-1, with D perhaps given as TRBD1 or TRBD2 (6 bases each). The clonotype was recovered from a young man in good health. Some clones in this sample may be carry-over from other donors' samples. Specimen: memory CD4+ T cells from PBMCs. Subset reported: CD45RA-negative fraction. The CDR3 DNA reads as TGTGCCACCAGCAGAGAGGGGGGCCTAGCGAGCAATGAGCAGTTCTTC. Translated: CATSREGGLASNEQFF.